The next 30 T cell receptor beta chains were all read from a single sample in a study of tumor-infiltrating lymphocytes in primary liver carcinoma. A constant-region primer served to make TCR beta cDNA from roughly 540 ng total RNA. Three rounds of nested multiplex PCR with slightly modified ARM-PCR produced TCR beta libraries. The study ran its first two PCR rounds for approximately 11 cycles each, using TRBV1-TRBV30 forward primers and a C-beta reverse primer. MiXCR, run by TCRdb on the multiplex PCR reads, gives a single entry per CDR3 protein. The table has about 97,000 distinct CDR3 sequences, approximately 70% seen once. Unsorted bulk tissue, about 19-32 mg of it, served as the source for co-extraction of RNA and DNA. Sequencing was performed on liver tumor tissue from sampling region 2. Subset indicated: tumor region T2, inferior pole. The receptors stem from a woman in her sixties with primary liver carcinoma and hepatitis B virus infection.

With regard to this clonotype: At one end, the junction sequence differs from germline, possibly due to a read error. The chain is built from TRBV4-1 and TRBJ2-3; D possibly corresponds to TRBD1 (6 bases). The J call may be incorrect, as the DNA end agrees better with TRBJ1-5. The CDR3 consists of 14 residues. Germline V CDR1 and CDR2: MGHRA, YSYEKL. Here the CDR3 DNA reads TGCACCAGCACCGTGGGGGGGCTCACAGATACGCAGCATTTT. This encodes CTSTVGGLTDTQHF.

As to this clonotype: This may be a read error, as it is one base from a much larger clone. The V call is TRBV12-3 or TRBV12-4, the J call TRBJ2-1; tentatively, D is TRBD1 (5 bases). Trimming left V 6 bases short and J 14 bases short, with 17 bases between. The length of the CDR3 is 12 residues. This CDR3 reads CASRPLGAMEFF. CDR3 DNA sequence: TGTGCCAGCAGACCCTTAGGGGCTATGGAGTTCTTC.

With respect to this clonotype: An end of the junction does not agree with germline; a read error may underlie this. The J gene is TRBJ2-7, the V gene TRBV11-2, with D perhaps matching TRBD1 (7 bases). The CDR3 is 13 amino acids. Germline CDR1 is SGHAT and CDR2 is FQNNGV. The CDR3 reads CGSSLEGAGGRYF. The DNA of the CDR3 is TGTGGCAGCAGCTTAGAGGGGGCAGGGGGGCGATACTTC.

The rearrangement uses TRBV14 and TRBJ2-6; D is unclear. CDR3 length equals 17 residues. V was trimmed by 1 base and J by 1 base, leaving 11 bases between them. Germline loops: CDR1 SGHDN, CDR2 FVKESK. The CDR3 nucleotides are TGTGCCAGCAGCCAAGCTCGCTCGGAGTCTGGGGCCAACGTCCTGACTTTC. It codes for CASSQARSESGANVLTF.

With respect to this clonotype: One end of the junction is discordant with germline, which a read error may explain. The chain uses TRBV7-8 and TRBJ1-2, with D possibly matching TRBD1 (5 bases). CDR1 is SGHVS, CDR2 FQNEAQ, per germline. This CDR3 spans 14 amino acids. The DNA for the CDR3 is TGTGCCAGCAGCTTAGGCGGCAGGGCCTATGGCTATACCTTC. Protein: CASSLGGRAYGYTF.

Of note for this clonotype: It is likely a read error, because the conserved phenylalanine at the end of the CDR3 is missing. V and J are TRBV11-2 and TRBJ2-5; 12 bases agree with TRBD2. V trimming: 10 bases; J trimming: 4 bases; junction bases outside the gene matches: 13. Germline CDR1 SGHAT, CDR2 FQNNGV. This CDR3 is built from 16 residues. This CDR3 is CAKSPIGLAGIETQYL. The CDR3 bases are TGTGCCAAGAGCCCGATCGGACTAGCGGGAATAGAGACCCAGTACCTC.

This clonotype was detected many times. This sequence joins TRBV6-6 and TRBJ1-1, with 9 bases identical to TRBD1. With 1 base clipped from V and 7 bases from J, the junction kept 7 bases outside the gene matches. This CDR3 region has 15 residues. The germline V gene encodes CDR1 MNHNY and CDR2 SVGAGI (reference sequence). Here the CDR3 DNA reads TGTGCCAGCAGTTACTTCCTCGGACAGGGGTATGAAGCTTTCTTT. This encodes CASSYFLGQGYEAFF.

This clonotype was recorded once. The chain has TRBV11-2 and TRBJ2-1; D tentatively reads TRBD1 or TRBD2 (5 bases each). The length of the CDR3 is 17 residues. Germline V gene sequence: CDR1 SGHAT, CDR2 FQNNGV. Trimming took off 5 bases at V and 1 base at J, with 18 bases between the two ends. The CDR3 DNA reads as TGTGCCAGCAGCGACGGGACCAGTGCGAGGTCCTACAATGAGCAGTTCTTC. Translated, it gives CASSDGTSARSYNEQFF.

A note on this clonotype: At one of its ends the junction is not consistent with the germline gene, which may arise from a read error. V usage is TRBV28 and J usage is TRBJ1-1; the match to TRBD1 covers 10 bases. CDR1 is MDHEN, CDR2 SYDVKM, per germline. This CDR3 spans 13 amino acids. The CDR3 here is CARSLVVGQGAFF. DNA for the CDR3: TGTGCCAGGAGTTTAGTTGTGGGACAGGGGGCTTTCTTT. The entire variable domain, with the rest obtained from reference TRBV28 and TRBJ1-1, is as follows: DVKVTQSSRYLVKRTGEKVFLECVQDMDHENMFWYRQDPGLGLRLIYFSYDVKMKEKGDIPEGYSVSREKKERFSLILESASTNQTSMYLCARSLVVGQGAFFGQGTRLTVV.

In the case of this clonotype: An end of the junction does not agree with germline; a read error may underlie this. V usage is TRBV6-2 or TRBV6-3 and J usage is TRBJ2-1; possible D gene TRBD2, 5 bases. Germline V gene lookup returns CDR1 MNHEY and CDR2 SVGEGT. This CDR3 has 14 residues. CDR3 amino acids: CASRTNGSYNKQFF. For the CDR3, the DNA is TGTGCCAGCAGGACTAACGGTTCCTACAATAAGCAGTTCTTC.

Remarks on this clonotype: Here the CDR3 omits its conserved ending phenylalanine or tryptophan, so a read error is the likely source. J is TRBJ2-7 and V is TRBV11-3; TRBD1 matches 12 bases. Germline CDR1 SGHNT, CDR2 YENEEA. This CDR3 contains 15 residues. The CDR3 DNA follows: TGTGCAAGCAGCCCCGGGACAGGGGGCAACTGCGAGCAGTACCTC. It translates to CASSPGTGGNCEQYL.

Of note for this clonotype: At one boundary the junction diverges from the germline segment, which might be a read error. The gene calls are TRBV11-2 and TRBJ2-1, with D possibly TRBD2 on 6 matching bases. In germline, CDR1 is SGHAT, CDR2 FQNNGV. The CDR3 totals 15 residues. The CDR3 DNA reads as TGTGCCAGAAGCTTGGGACGGGAGCCTGGCCGGGAGAAGTTCTTC. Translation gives CARSLGREPGREKFF.

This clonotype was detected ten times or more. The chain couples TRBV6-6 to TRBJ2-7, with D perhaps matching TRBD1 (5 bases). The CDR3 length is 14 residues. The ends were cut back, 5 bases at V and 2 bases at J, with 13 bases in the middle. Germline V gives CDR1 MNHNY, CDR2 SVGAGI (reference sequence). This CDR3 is CASSLWQGTYEQYF. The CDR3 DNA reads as TGTGCCAGCAGTCTGTGGCAGGGAACCTACGAGCAGTACTTC.

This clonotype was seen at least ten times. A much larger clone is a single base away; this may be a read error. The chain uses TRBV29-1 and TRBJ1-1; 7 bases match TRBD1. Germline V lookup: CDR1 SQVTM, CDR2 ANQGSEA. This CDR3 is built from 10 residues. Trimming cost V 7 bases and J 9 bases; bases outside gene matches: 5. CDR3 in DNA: TGCAGCGGAGGACAGGAGAAAGCTTTCTTT. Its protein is CSGGQEKAFF.

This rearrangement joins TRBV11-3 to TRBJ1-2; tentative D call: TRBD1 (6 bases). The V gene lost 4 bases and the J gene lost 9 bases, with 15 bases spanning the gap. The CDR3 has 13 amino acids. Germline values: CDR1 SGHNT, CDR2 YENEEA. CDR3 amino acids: CASSSIGGARYTF. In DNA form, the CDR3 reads TGTGCCAGCAGCTCCATCGGGGGGGCGCGCTACACCTTC. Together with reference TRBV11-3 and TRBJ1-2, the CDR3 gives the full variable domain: EAGVVQSPRYKIIEKKQPVAFWCNPISGHNTLYWYLQNLGQGPELLIRYENEEAVDDSQLPKDRFSAERLKGVDSTLKIQPAELGDSAVYLCASSSIGGARYTFGSGTRLTVV.

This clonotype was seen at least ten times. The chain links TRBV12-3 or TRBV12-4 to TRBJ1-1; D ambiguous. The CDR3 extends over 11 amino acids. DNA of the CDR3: TGTGTGGTGAAGGCGAACACTGAAGCTTTCTTT. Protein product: CVVKANTEAFF.

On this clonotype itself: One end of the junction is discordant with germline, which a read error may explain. The CDR3 region has the DNA TGTGCCAGCAGCTTCGGTCCCTACAATGAGCAGTCCTTC. Its protein product is CASSFGPYNEQSF. The chain joins TRBV5-6 to TRBJ2-1, with D uncertain. This CDR3 is 13 amino acids long. Germline V gene lookup returns CDR1 SGHDT and CDR2 YYEEEE.

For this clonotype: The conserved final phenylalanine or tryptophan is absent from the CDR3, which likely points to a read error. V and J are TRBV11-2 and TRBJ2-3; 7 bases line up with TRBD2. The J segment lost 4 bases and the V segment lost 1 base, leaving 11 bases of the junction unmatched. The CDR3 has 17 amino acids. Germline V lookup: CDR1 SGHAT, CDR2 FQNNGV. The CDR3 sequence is CASSLGGLTYTSDTQYY. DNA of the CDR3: TGTGCCAGCAGCTTAGGGGGACTAACGTATACATCAGATACGCAGTATTAT.

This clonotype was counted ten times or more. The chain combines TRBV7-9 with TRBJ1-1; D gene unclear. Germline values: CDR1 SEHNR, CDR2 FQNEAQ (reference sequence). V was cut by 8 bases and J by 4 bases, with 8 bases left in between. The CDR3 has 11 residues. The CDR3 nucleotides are TGTGCCAGCGACCGTAGCACTGAAGCTTTCTTT. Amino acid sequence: CASDRSTEAFF.

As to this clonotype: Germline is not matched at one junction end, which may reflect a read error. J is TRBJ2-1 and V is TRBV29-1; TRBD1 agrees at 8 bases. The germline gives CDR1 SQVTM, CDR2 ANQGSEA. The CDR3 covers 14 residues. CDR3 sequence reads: CSGRTGRPYNDQFF. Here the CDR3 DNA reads TGCAGTGGGAGGACAGGGCGACCATACAATGATCAGTTCTTC.

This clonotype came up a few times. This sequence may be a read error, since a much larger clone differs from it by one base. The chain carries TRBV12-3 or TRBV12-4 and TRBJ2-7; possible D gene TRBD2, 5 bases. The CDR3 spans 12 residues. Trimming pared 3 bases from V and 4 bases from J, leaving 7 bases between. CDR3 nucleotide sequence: TGTGCCAGCAGTTTCGGGGATTACGAGCAGTACTTC. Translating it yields CASSFGDYEQYF.

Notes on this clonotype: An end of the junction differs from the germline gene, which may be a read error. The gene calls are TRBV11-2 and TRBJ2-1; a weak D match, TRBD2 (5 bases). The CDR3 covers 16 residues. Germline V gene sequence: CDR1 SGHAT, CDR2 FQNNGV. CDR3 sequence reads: CASSALLASSHNEQFF. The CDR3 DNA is TGTGCCAGCAGCGCCCTTCTAGCCAGCTCCCACAATGAGCAGTTCTTC.

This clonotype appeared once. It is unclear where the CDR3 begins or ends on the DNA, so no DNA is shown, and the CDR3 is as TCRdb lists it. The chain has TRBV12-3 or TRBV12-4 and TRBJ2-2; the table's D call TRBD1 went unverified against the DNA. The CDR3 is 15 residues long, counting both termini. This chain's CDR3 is CASSSWGGGTGELLF.

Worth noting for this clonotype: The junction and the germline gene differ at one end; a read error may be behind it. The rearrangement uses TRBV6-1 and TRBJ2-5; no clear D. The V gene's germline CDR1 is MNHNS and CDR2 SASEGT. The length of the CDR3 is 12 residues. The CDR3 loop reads CANSELKEAQYF. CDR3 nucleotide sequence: TGTGCCAACAGTGAGCTAAAAGAGGCCCAGTACTTC.

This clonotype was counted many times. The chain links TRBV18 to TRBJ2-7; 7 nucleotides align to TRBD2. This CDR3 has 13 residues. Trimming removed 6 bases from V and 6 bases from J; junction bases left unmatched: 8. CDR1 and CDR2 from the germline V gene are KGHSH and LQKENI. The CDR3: CASSPGRRGEQYF. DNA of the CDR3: TGTGCCAGCTCGCCCGGGAGGCGCGGCGAGCAGTACTTC.

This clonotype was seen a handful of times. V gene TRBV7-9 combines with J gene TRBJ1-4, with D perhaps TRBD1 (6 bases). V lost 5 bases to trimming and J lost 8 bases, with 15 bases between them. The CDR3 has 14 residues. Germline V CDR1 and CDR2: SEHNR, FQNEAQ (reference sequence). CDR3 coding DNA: TGTGCCAGCAGCCTCCCGGAGGGGGGAGAAAAACTGTTTTTT. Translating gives CASSLPEGGEKLFF.

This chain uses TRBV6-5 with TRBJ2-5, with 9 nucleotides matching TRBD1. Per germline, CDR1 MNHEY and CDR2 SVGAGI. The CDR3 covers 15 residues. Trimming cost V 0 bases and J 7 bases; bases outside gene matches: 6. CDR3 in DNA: TGTGCCAGCAGTTACTCGAGGGACAGGGAAAGGACCCAGTACTTC. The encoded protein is CASSYSRDRERTQYF.

In nucleotides, the CDR3 is TGTGCCAGCAGTCCGACTCTCCCGGGACTGAGGGACTACGAGCAGTACTTC. Translated: CASSPTLPGLRDYEQYF. The chain carries TRBV12-3 or TRBV12-4 and TRBJ2-7; possible D gene TRBD2, 6 bases. The CDR3 extends over 17 amino acids. V lost 5 bases and J lost 3, with 23 bases in between.

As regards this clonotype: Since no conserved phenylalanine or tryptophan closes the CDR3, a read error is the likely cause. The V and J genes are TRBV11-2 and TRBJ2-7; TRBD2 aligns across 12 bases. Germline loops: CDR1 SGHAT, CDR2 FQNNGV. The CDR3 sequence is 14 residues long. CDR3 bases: TGTGCCGGCAGCTTGACTAGCGGGAGTTACGGGCAGTACTCC. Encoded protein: CAGSLTSGSYGQYS.

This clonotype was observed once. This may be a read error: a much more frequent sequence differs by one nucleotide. The CDR3 sequence: CASTSRLVNEQFF. CDR3 sequence (DNA): TGTGCCAGCACTTCCAGACTAGTAAATGAGCAGTTCTTC. This chain joins TRBV6-5 and TRBJ2-1, with a possible D match to TRBD2 (6 bases). The V gene lost 7 bases and the J gene lost 7 bases, with 14 bases spanning the gap. This CDR3 comprises 13 residues. From germline, CDR1 is MNHEY and CDR2 SVGAGI.